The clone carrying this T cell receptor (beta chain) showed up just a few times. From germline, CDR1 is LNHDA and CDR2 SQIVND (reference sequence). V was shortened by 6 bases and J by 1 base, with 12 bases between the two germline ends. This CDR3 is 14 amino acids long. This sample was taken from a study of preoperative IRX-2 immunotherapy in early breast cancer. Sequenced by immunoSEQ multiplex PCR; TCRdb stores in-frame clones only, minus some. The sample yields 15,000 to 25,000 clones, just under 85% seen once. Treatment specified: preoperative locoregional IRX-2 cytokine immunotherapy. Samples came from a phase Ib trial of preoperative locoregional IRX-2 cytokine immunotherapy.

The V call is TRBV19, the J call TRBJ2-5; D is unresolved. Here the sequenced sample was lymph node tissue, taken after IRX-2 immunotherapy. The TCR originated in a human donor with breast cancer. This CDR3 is CASRPSDLQETQYF. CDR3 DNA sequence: TGTGCCAGTAGGCCATCGGACCTCCAAGAGACCCAGTACTTC.